These 21 T cell receptor beta chains were sequenced from one sample in a study of beta chain features in type 1 diabetes. Expressed TCRB transcripts were sequenced because the entire RNA isolate underwent reverse transcription. The method was immunoSEQ multiplex PCR; TCRdb's version includes in-frame clones alone and lacks a portion of them. The table has about 900,000 clones, 15% to 20% seen once. The sample was naive CD4+ T cells from blood. All receptors come from a woman aged 18-35 years in good health.

This clone was seen more than once but under ten times. The rearrangement joins TRBV7-9 to TRBJ2-5; D ambiguous. The V gene's germline CDR1 is SEHNR and CDR2 FQNEAQ (reference sequence). V lost 2 bases and J lost 2, with 3 bases in between. This CDR3 contains 12 residues. Written as DNA, the CDR3 is TGTGCCAGCAGCTTATTACAAGAGACCCAGTACTTC. Translating gives CASSLLQETQYF.

This clone was seen a few times. This sequence joins TRBV11-2 and TRBJ2-3, with D perhaps TRBD1 or TRBD2 (5 bases each). The CDR3 totals 14 residues. Germline CDR1 is SGHAT and CDR2 is FQNNGV. V was clipped by 5 bases and J by 2 bases, with 11 bases between them. CDR3 sequence reads: CASSLWGFTDTQYF. The CDR3 DNA reads TGTGCCAGCAGCCTATGGGGGTTCACAGATACGCAGTATTTT.

This clone came up a few times. The rearrangement joins TRBV11-2 to TRBJ1-4; no clear D gene. In germline, CDR1 is SGHAT, CDR2 FQNNGV. This CDR3 comprises 16 residues. The V and J ends lost 1 base and 3 bases respectively, with 12 bases between them. DNA of the CDR3: TGTGCCAGCAGCTTAGTTTCCCAGGCGGCTAATGAAAAACTGTTTTTT. Amino acid sequence: CASSLVSQAANEKLFF. The complete variable domain, with remaining parts taken from reference TRBV11-2 and TRBJ1-4, reads EAGVAQSPRYKIIEKRQSVAFWCNPISGHATLYWYQQILGQGPKLLIQFQNNGVVDDSQLPKDRFSAERLKGVDSTLKIQPAKLEDSAVYLCASSLVSQAANEKLFFGSGTQLSVL.

This chain links TRBV29-1 with TRBJ2-7; no clear D. The V end was cut by 2 bases, the J end by 0 bases, with 11 bases between. Germline CDR1 is SQVTM and CDR2 is ANQGSEA. The CDR3 runs 14 residues. The CDR3 coding sequence is TGCAGCGTTGAAATATGGGGAAACTCCTACGAGCAGTACTTC. Its protein is CSVEIWGNSYEQYF.

The chain uses TRBV14 and TRBJ1-4; unclear D gene. This CDR3 has 13 residues. CDR1 is SGHDN and CDR2 is FVKESK in the germline V gene. Deletions cut 2 bases from V and 8 bases from J, with 9 bases between. Here the CDR3 DNA reads TGTGCCAGCAGCCAACAACTAGCGGAAAAACTGTTTTTT. This translates into CASSQQLAEKLFF.

In the case of this clone: Other DNA sequences of this sample code for an identical CDR3. The chain has TRBV18 and TRBJ2-7; 10 bases agree with TRBD1. CDR3 length: 13 residues. Germline V gene lookup returns CDR1 KGHSH and CDR2 LQKENI. V gave up 3 bases and J gave up 5 bases; unmatched junction bases: 1. The CDR3 nucleotides are TGTGCCAGCTCACCCGGACAGGGGGACGAGCAGTACTTC. This gives the protein CASSPGQGDEQYF.

This chain connects TRBV5-6 to TRBJ1-2; D is possibly TRBD1 (5 bases). Germline lookup yields CDR1 SGHDT and CDR2 YYEEEE. The V end was cut by 0 bases, the J end by 7 bases, with 10 bases between. CDR3 length: 13 amino acids. This CDR3 reads CASSLAQGGGYTF. The CDR3 DNA reads as TGTGCCAGCAGCTTGGCGCAGGGTGGTGGCTACACCTTC.

This clone was seen more than once but under ten times. The gene calls are TRBV25-1 and TRBJ2-5; tentatively, D is TRBD1 (6 bases). Looked up from germline, CDR1 is MGHDK and CDR2 is SYGVNS. The CDR3 is made up of 17 amino acids. V lost 3 bases and J lost 0, with 17 bases in between. In nucleotides, the CDR3 is TGTGCCAGCAGTGAGACCCGGACAGCCATCTACCAAGAGACCCAGTACTTC. This translates into CASSETRTAIYQETQYF.

The chain combines TRBV2 with TRBJ2-3, with 8 bases that match TRBD2. Germline V gene data show CDR1 as SNHLY and CDR2 as FYNNEI. The junction had 7 bases not matched to a gene; V was cut back by 8 bases and J by 0 bases. This CDR3 has 15 residues. CDR3 DNA sequence: TGTGCCAGCCCCCCTAGCGGGTCTAGCACAGATACGCAGTATTTT. This codes for CASPPSGSSTDTQYF. Variable domain in full (rest from reference TRBV2 and TRBJ2-3): EPEVTQTPSHQVTQMGQEVILRCVPISNHLYFYWYRQILGQKVEFLVSFYNNEISEKSEIFDDQFSVERPDGSNFTLKIRSTKLEDSAMYFCASPPSGSSTDTQYFGPGTRLTVL.

Regarding this clone: The junction and the germline gene differ at one end; a read error may be behind it. The chain uses TRBV28 and TRBJ2-2; D possibly corresponds to TRBD1 (6 bases). The CDR3 is 13 amino acids. Looked up from germline, CDR1 is MDHEN and CDR2 is SYDVKM. The CDR3 region has the DNA TGTGCCAGCACTTTACAGGGTCCCGGGGAGCTGTTTTTT. Translated, it gives CASTLQGPGELFF.

V usage is TRBV7-9 and J usage is TRBJ2-5, with D maybe TRBD1 (7 bases). Trimming shortened V by 5 bases and J by 5 bases, and 18 bases separated the two germline ends. Germline CDR1 is SEHNR and CDR2 is FQNEAQ (reference sequence). This CDR3 has 15 amino acids. Here the CDR3 reads CASSRDRAGGETQYF. CDR3 nucleotide sequence: TGTGCCAGCAGCAGAGACAGGGCCGGAGGGGAGACCCAGTACTTC. The full variable domain, its missing parts supplied by reference TRBV7-9 and TRBJ2-5, is DTGVSQNPRHKITKRGQNVTFRCDPISEHNRLYWYRQTLGQGPEFLTYFQNEAQLEKSRLLSDRFSAERPKGSFSTLEIQRTEQGDSAMYLCASSRDRAGGETQYFGPGTRLLVL.

This clone was seen a few times. The chain uses TRBV4-1 and TRBJ2-7; D remains unclear. CDR3 length: 13 residues. The V end lost 0 bases, the J end lost 6 bases, and 9 bases lay between the germline ends. CDR1 MGHRA and CDR2 YSYEKL come from the germline V gene. The CDR3 region is CASSQDRRVEQYF. The CDR3 DNA reads TGCGCCAGCAGCCAAGATCGAAGGGTCGAGCAGTACTTC.

The gene calls are TRBV6-1 and TRBJ2-1, with D uncertain. CDR3 length: 15 residues. V lost 1 base to trimming and J lost 6 bases, with 13 bases between them. Germline values: CDR1 MNHNS, CDR2 SASEGT. The CDR3, as DNA: TGTGCCAGCAGTGAAGACCTGGCAGGATCCAATGAGCAGTTCTTC. Its translation: CASSEDLAGSNEQFF.

The V call is TRBV6-5, the J call TRBJ1-2; no firm D call. Germline loops: CDR1 MNHEY, CDR2 SVGAGI. V shed 3 bases and J shed 7 bases, with 9 bases lying between them. CDR3 size: 12 residues. CDR3 region: CASSYLDSGYTF. DNA of the CDR3: TGTGCCAGCAGTTATCTGGATTCTGGCTACACCTTC.

V usage is TRBV15 and J usage is TRBJ1-5; possible D gene TRBD1, 5 bases. The CDR3 loop spans 14 amino acids. Trimming shortened V by 0 bases and J by 11 bases, and 14 bases separated the two germline ends. From germline, CDR1 is LNHNV and CDR2 YYDKDF (reference sequence). DNA for the CDR3: TGTGCCACCAGCAGAGATCAAGGGTCCAGGGCCCAGCATTTT. The encoded protein is CATSRDQGSRAQHF.

There are a few counts of this clone. The chain employs TRBV2 and TRBJ1-1; no clear D. CDR3 length: 14 residues. V lost 7 bases and J 1 base, leaving 13 bases between the germline ends. The V gene's germline CDR1 is SNHLY and CDR2 FYNNEI. The CDR3, as DNA: TGTGCCAGCACCCTGTACGGAACGAACACTGAAGCTTTCTTT. It is translated as CASTLYGTNTEAFF.

This clone was found a few times. V usage is TRBV21-1 and J usage is TRBJ1-2; the D call in the table, TRBD1, was not verified against the DNA. TRBV21-1 is assigned pseudogene status. The CDR3 spans 11 residues. The CDR3: CARKGGHGYTF. DNA of the CDR3: TGTGCCAGGAAAGGGGGCCATGGCTACACCTTC.

J is TRBJ1-5 and V is TRBV28, with D maybe TRBD1 (6 bases). V gave up 4 bases and J gave up 3 bases, with 10 bases separating them. This CDR3 has 14 residues. Germline values: CDR1 MDHEN, CDR2 SYDVKM. The chain's CDR3 is CASSSQGYNQPQHF. CDR3 nucleotide sequence: TGTGCCAGCAGTTCTCAGGGGTACAATCAGCCCCAGCATTTT.

This chain uses TRBV6-6 with TRBJ2-5; TRBD2 matches at 12 bases. After removal of 8 bases from V and 5 bases from J, the junction contained 12 bases not matched to a gene. The CDR3 is 16 residues long. Germline V gene data show CDR1 as MNHNY and CDR2 as SVGAGI (reference sequence). CDR3 nucleotide sequence: TGTGCCAGCGGACTAGCGGGGTCCACGTCTGGGGAGACCCAGTACTTC. It yields the protein CASGLAGSTSGETQYF.

This clone was found a few times. This chain joins TRBV29-1 and TRBJ1-1; D unresolved. With 4 bases removed from V and 11 bases from J, the gap between germline ends came to 20 bases. Germline CDR1 and CDR2: SQVTM and ANQGSEA. The CDR3 contains 13 residues. CDR3 in DNA: TGCAGCGTTGTATGGCACGCACCGGGAAGGGCTTTCTTT. Translating it yields CSVVWHAPGRAFF.

This clone was observed a handful of times. The chain's CDR3 is CASSLPFTGELFF. CDR3 DNA sequence: TGTGCCAGCAGCTTACCATTCACCGGGGAGCTGTTTTTT. The gene calls are TRBV7-9 and TRBJ2-2, with unresolved D. The germline gives CDR1 SEHNR, CDR2 FQNEAQ (reference sequence). V lost 2 bases, J lost 4 bases, and 5 bases lay in between. This CDR3 contains 13 residues.